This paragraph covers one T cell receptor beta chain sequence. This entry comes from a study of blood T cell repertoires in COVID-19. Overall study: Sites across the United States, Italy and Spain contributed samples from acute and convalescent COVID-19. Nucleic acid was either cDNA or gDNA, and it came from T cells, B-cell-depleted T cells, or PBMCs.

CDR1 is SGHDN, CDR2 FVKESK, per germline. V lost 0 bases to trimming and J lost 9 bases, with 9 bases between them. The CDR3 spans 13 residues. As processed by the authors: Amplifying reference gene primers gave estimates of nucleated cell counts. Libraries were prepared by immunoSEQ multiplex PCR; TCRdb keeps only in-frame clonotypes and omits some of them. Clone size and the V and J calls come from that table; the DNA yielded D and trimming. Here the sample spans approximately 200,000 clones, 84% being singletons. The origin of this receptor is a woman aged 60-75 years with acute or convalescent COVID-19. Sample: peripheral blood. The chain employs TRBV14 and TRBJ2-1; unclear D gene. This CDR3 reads CASSQELASEQFF. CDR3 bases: TGTGCCAGCAGCCAAGAATTGGCTAGTGAGCAGTTCTTC. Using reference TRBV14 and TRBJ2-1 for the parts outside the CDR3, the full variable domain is EAGVTQFPSHSVIEKGQTVTLRCDPISGHDNLYWYRRVMGKEIKFLLHFVKESKQDESGMPNNRFLAERTGGTYSTLKVQPAELEDSGVYFCASSQELASEQFFGPGTRLTVL.